Below are 32 T cell receptor beta chains sequenced from a single sample in a study of blood T cell repertoires in COVID-19. Libraries were prepared by immunoSEQ multiplex PCR; TCRdb keeps only in-frame clonotypes and omits some of them. The sample carries a few hundred thousand clones, 75% to 90% recorded once. Sequenced input: peripheral blood. These receptor sequences come from a woman in her thirties or forties who had recovered from COVID-19.

This clone was picked up a small number of times. This chain connects TRBV2 to TRBJ1-6; 10 bases match TRBD1. Unmatched junction bases numbered 7, after V lost 3 bases and J lost 11 bases. CDR3 length: 15 amino acids. The germline V gene has CDR1 SNHLY and CDR2 FYNNEI. CDR3 DNA sequence: TGTGCCAGCAGTGATTCTTGGGACAGGGGAACACCCCTCCACTTT. Its protein is CASSDSWDRGTPLHF.

V usage is TRBV10-3 and J usage is TRBJ1-1; a weak D match, TRBD1 (6 bases). The V gene's germline CDR1 is ENHRY and CDR2 SYGVKD. V lost 6 bases to trimming and J lost 6 bases, with 17 bases between them. The CDR3 runs to 14 residues. CDR3 amino acids: CAISLLGAEAEAFF. CDR3 nucleotides: TGTGCCATCAGCCTCCTGGGGGCGGAGGCTGAAGCTTTCTTT.

The V and J genes are TRBV4-1 and TRBJ1-3; TRBD1 agrees at 7 bases. Germline V gene lookup returns CDR1 MGHRA and CDR2 YSYEKL. V dropped 3 bases and J dropped 8; count of bases not matched to a gene: 10. This CDR3 has 15 residues. The CDR3 DNA reads TGCGCCAGCAGCCATCGAACGGACAGGCGGGACACCATATATTTT. It is translated as CASSHRTDRRDTIYF.

A word on this clone: One end of the junction varies from germline; a read error may be responsible. This chain uses TRBV19 with TRBJ2-2; D gene ambiguous. The CDR3 is 14 amino acids. Looked up from germline, CDR1 is LNHDA and CDR2 is SQIVND (reference sequence). The CDR3 DNA reads as TGTGCCAGTAGTACGGCGGCGAATACCGGGGAGCTGTTTTTT. Translated, it gives CASSTAANTGELFF.

The V and J genes are TRBV11-2 and TRBJ2-2; the match to TRBD1 covers 8 bases. The junction had 5 bases not matched to a gene; V was cut back by 5 bases and J by 3 bases. Germline CDR1 reads SGHAT; CDR2 reads FQNNGV. This CDR3 comprises 15 residues. The CDR3 reads CASSGQGSYTGELFF. The CDR3 nucleotides read TGTGCCAGCAGCGGACAGGGTTCGTACACCGGGGAGCTGTTTTTT.

This clone was detected only a few times. V and J are TRBV2 and TRBJ2-3; 7 bases match TRBD1. The germline V gene encodes CDR1 SNHLY and CDR2 FYNNEI. The CDR3 spans 13 residues. J was trimmed by 0 bases and V by 10 bases; bases with no gene match: 4. DNA of the CDR3: TGTGCCAATCGACAGGGCAGCACAGATACGCAGTATTTT. Amino acids: CANRQGSTDTQYF.

The J gene is TRBJ2-2, the V gene TRBV2; possible D gene TRBD2, 6 bases. Trimming took off 7 bases at V and 0 bases at J, with 6 bases between the two ends. Germline-derived CDR1 and CDR2 are SNHLY and FYNNEI. CDR3 size: 13 residues. The CDR3 sequence is CASTGANTGELFF. The CDR3 DNA sequence: TGTGCCAGCACGGGGGCGAACACCGGGGAGCTGTTTTTT.

The gene calls are TRBV6-2 or TRBV6-3 and TRBJ2-1; 10 bases fit TRBD2. The CDR3 extends over 15 amino acids. J gave up 4 bases and V 2 bases, and 2 bases lay outside the gene matches. In germline, CDR1 is MNHEY, CDR2 SVGEGT. CDR3: CASSYILAGYNEQFF. DNA of the CDR3: TGTGCCAGCAGTTACATACTAGCGGGATACAATGAGCAGTTCTTC.

This clone showed up just a few times. This chain links TRBV14 with TRBJ2-1; 7 positions match TRBD2. The CDR3 contains 16 residues. CDR1 is SGHDN, CDR2 FVKESK, per germline. V shed 8 bases and J 2 bases; nucleotides not matched to a gene: 12. The CDR3 is CASGSSTLAAYNEQFF. DNA for the CDR3: TGTGCCAGCGGGAGTTCGACGCTAGCGGCCTACAATGAGCAGTTCTTC.

The rearrangement links TRBV28 to TRBJ1-2, with TRBD1 as a possible D gene (6 bases). The CDR3 is 14 amino acids. Germline V gene lookup returns CDR1 MDHEN and CDR2 SYDVKM. V lost 8 bases to trimming and J lost 6 bases, with 19 bases between them. The CDR3 region has the DNA TGTGCCAGCGCCCGGGGGGGCGAGGCCCATGGCTACACCTTC. It is translated as CASARGGEAHGYTF.

V usage is TRBV6-6 and J usage is TRBJ2-7; TRBD2 matches 9 bases. The CDR3 is made up of 14 amino acids. From germline, CDR1 is MNHNY and CDR2 SVGAGI (reference sequence). Trimming cost V 4 bases and J 6 bases; bases outside gene matches: 7. The CDR3 sequence: CASSSLKREVEQYV. CDR3 nucleotide sequence: TGTGCCAGCAGTTCGCTGAAGCGGGAGGTCGAGCAGTACGTC.

The rearrangement uses TRBV29-1 and TRBJ2-2, with 7 bases that match TRBD1. V shed 7 bases and J 4 bases; nucleotides not matched to a gene: 6. Germline assignment: CDR1 SQVTM and CDR2 ANQGSEA. The CDR3 spans 13 residues. CDR3 in amino acids: CSAGTVLTGELFF. The DNA of the CDR3 is TGCAGCGCGGGGACAGTCCTCACCGGGGAGCTGTTTTTT.

The CDR3 coding sequence is TGTGCCGGCTCTAGGGCTAGCGGGTCCTACAATGAGCAGTTCTTC. It yields the protein CAGSRASGSYNEQFF. The chain joins TRBV28 to TRBJ2-1, with 8 bases fitting TRBD2. The CDR3 runs to 15 residues. Germline V gene sequence: CDR1 MDHEN, CDR2 SYDVKM. V gave up 11 bases and J gave up 1 base; unmatched junction bases: 10. Variable domain in full (rest from reference TRBV28 and TRBJ2-1): DVKVTQSSRYLVKRTGEKVFLECVQDMDHENMFWYRQDPGLGLRLIYFSYDVKMKEKGDIPEGYSVSREKKERFSLILESASTNQTSMYLCAGSRASGSYNEQFFGPGTRLTVL.

This clone occurred a few times. This chain's CDR3 is CASSLLGANTGELFF. For the CDR3, the DNA is TGCGCCAGCAGCTTGTTGGGAGCGAACACCGGGGAGCTGTTTTTT. The V gene is TRBV5-1, the J gene TRBJ2-2, with D possibly matching TRBD2 (5 bases). This CDR3 is built from 15 residues. The germline gives CDR1 SGHRS, CDR2 YFSETQ. Deletions cut 1 base from V and 0 bases from J, with 7 bases between.

The rearrangement links TRBV12-3 or TRBV12-4 to TRBJ2-3; 7 bases are a match to TRBD1. V lost 5 bases and J lost 7; bases outside the gene matches: 3. This CDR3 has 12 amino acids. CDR3 DNA sequence: TGTGCCAGCAGTCTGACAGGGCATACGCAGTATTTT. It encodes CASSLTGHTQYF.

This clone was found a few times. The chain links TRBV5-1 to TRBJ2-7; D uncertain. CDR3 size: 14 residues. Germline assignment: CDR1 SGHRS and CDR2 YFSETQ. V was trimmed by 4 bases and J by 4 bases, leaving 15 bases between them. The CDR3 DNA sequence: TGCGCCAGCAGCCCGTCTCGTCCGTCGTACGAGCAGTACTTC. Amino acid sequence: CASSPSRPSYEQYF.

This clone was observed a handful of times. This chain uses TRBV9 with TRBJ2-2; possible D gene TRBD2, 7 bases. The CDR3 has 15 residues. Trimming took off 6 bases at V and 4 bases at J, with 16 bases between the two ends. CDR1 SGDLS and CDR2 YYNGEE come from the germline V gene. This CDR3 is CASTTGGGFTGELFF. The CDR3 DNA reads as TGTGCCAGCACTACGGGGGGCGGGTTCACCGGGGAGCTGTTTTTT. Full variable domain (missing parts from reference TRBV9 and TRBJ2-2): DSGVTQTPKHLITATGQRVTLRCSPRSGDLSVYWYQQSLDQGLQFLIQYYNGEERAKGNILERFSAQQFPDLHSELNLSSLELGDSALYFCASTTGGGFTGELFFGEGSRLTVL.

V and J are TRBV19 and TRBJ2-1; TRBD1 matches at 7 bases. The CDR3 consists of 15 residues. CDR1 and CDR2 from the germline V gene are LNHDA and SQIVND (reference sequence). The J segment lost 5 bases and the V segment lost 1 base, leaving 5 bases of the junction unmatched. CDR3 sequence (DNA): TGTGCCAGTAGTATAGCGGGGACAGACCACAATGAGCAGTTCTTC. Amino acids: CASSIAGTDHNEQFF.

J is TRBJ1-6 and V is TRBV19, with TRBD1 matching 7 bases. Germline-derived CDR1 and CDR2 are LNHDA and SQIVND (reference sequence). Unmatched junction bases numbered 6, after V lost 7 bases and J lost 0 bases. The CDR3 sequence is 16 residues long. The DNA of the CDR3 is TGTGCCAGTACCGCGACAGGGAGCTCCTATAATTCACCCCTCCACTTT. Its protein is CASTATGSSYNSPLHF.

V and J are TRBV5-6 and TRBJ2-1, with 9 bases lining up with TRBD2. Germline CDR1 and CDR2: SGHDT and YYEEEE. The CDR3 length is 15 residues. The J segment lost 7 bases and the V segment lost 3 bases, leaving 8 bases of the junction unmatched. The CDR3 region has the DNA TGTGCCAGCAGCTGGGGACTAGCTGGGGATAATGAGCAGTTCTTC. Protein sequence: CASSWGLAGDNEQFF.

V gene TRBV9 combines with J gene TRBJ1-2; maybe TRBD1 (6 bases). V dropped 4 bases and J dropped 6 bases, with 10 bases sitting between them. Germline V gene sequence: CDR1 SGDLS, CDR2 YYNGEE. This CDR3 region has 12 residues. The CDR3, as DNA: TGTGCCAGCAGCCGAGGGGGGGATGGCTACACCTTC. This sequence encodes CASSRGGDGYTF.

The chain employs TRBV29-1 and TRBJ1-2, with a weak D call TRBD1 (5 bases). CDR1 SQVTM and CDR2 ANQGSEA come from the germline V gene. Trimming left V 7 bases short and J 5 bases short, with 20 bases between. This CDR3 is built from 14 residues. The DNA of the CDR3 is TGCAGCGGGGGGGGTGGTGACGGAGATTATGGCTACACCTTC. Its protein product is CSGGGGDGDYGYTF. Variable domain in full (rest from reference TRBV29-1 and TRBJ1-2): SAVISQKPSRDICQRGTSLTIQCQVDSQVTMMFWYRQQPGQSLTLIATANQGSEATYESGFVIDKFPISRPNLTFSTLTVSNMSPEDSSIYLCSGGGGDGDYGYTFGSGTRLTVV.

V gene TRBV28 combines with J gene TRBJ1-1; D is possibly TRBD1 (6 bases). Germline CDR1 MDHEN, CDR2 SYDVKM. CDR3 size: 15 residues. Trimming shortened V by 2 bases and J by 8 bases, and 18 bases separated the two germline ends. DNA of the CDR3: TGTGCCAGCAGTTTACCCGGGACACTGAGCCCCGAAGCTTTCTTT. Its translation is CASSLPGTLSPEAFF.

This rearrangement joins TRBV2 to TRBJ1-1; D is ambiguous. Germline lookup yields CDR1 SNHLY and CDR2 FYNNEI. V lost 0 bases, J lost 5 bases, and 7 bases lay in between. The CDR3 covers 13 residues. The CDR3 spells CASSEAGVTEAFF. For the CDR3, the DNA is TGTGCCAGCAGTGAAGCCGGGGTTACTGAAGCTTTCTTT.

The gene calls are TRBV12-5 and TRBJ2-1; maybe TRBD2 (6 bases). The V end lost 1 base, the J end lost 8 bases, and 12 bases lay between the germline ends. This CDR3 spans 14 amino acids. The V gene's germline CDR1 is LGHNT and CDR2 FRNRAP. Written as DNA, the CDR3 is TGTGCTAGTGGTTTGGCGGGAGTACTGGATGAGCAGTTCTTC. Translated, it gives CASGLAGVLDEQFF.

The chain carries TRBV6-2 or TRBV6-3 and TRBJ2-3, with D maybe TRBD2 (6 bases). Trimming took off 5 bases at V and 6 bases at J, with 15 bases between the two ends. This CDR3 is 14 amino acids long. The germline V gene has CDR1 MNHEY and CDR2 SVGEGT. The DNA of the CDR3 is TGTGCCAGCAGTCCCCCGGGGGAGGTGGATACGCAGTATTTT. It translates to CASSPPGEVDTQYF.

The V gene is TRBV28, the J gene TRBJ1-6; D remains ambiguous. V shed 5 bases and J shed 8 bases, with 13 bases lying between them. Germline CDR1 MDHEN, CDR2 SYDVKM. CDR3 length equals 14 residues. CDR3 region: CASSLTQKDSPLHF. CDR3 DNA sequence: TGTGCCAGCAGTCTGACACAGAAAGATTCACCCCTCCACTTT.

CDR3 nucleotides: TGTGCCTGGAGTGCCGGGACAAGGAACGAGCAGTACGTC. Protein: CAWSAGTRNEQYV. The rearrangement links TRBV30 to TRBJ2-7, with D possibly matching TRBD1 (6 bases). CDR3 size: 13 residues. Germline assignment: CDR1 GTSNPN and CDR2 SVGIG (reference sequence). V was pared by 1 base and J by 5 bases, with 12 bases between.

This rearrangement joins TRBV5-5 to TRBJ2-1; maybe TRBD1 (6 bases). The CDR3 runs to 13 residues. Germline V lookup: CDR1 SGHKS, CDR2 YYEKEE (reference sequence). The V end was cut by 2 bases, the J end by 12 bases, with 15 bases between. In DNA, the CDR3 is TGTGCCAGCAGCTTAGAAACAGGGCTCCGGCAGTTCTTC. Translated: CASSLETGLRQFF.

The rearrangement joins TRBV2 to TRBJ2-2; 15 bases fit TRBD2. After removal of 7 bases from V and 5 bases from J, the junction contained 5 bases not matched to a gene. Per germline, CDR1 SNHLY and CDR2 FYNNEI. The CDR3 sequence is 16 residues long. CDR3 sequence reads: CASKGLAGGGTGELFF. The CDR3 nucleotides read TGTGCCAGCAAGGGACTAGCGGGGGGAGGAACCGGGGAGCTGTTTTTT.

The chain uses TRBV3-1 (or the pseudogene TRBV3-2) and TRBJ2-3; D is ambiguous. Trimming cost V 2 bases and J 0 bases, with 9 bases left between them. Germline values: CDR1 LGHDT, CDR2 YNNKEL (reference sequence). The CDR3 is 15 amino acids. The CDR3 sequence: CASSQLGPSTDTQYF. The CDR3 bases are TGTGCCAGCAGCCAATTGGGCCCAAGCACAGATACGCAGTATTTT.

The V gene is TRBV4-1, the J gene TRBJ2-2; 9 nucleotides line up with TRBD2. CDR3 length: 16 amino acids. Looked up from germline, CDR1 is MGHRA and CDR2 is YSYEKL. The junction had 4 bases not matched to a gene; V was cut back by 0 bases and J by 5 bases. In nucleotides, the CDR3 is TGCGCCAGCAGCCAAGATTTGGCGGGAGGGACCGGGGAGCTGTTTTTT. Amino acid sequence: CASSQDLAGGTGELFF.